This record covers a single T cell receptor (beta chain). This entry belongs to a study of CD8+CD57+ T cells in acquired aplastic anemia. TCR beta VDJ combinations and CDR3 sequences were profiled from genomic DNA. TCRdb ran MiXCR on the reads and lists one entry per CDR3 protein. The table includes about 470,000 distinct CDR3 sequences, roughly 34% detected once. Deletions cut 1 base from V and 3 bases from J, with 9 bases between. The CDR3 totals 15 residues. Germline values: CDR1 SGHAT, CDR2 FQNNGV. An expansion of CD8+CD57+ cells by flow cytometry had been shown in patients chosen for sequencing. The J gene is TRBJ2-2, the V gene TRBV11-2; no clear D. The sequenced sample consisted of sorted CD4+, CD8+, or CD8+CD57+ T cells (not recorded which) from PBMCs. The TCR sequence derives from a human donor with aplastic anemia. CDR3 nucleotides: TGTGCCAGCAGCTTAGTTCTAGAATACACCGGGGAGCTGTTTTTT. Translating gives CASSLVLEYTGELFF.